These 29 T cell receptor beta chains were sequenced from one sample in a study of CDR3 diversity in severe acne. One entry per CDR3 protein, called by TCRdb with MiXCR from the PCR reads. The sample records 85,000 to 120,000 distinct CDR3 sequences, more than 45% being singletons. Sequenced material: blood. The receptors derive from a male donor with acne.

This clonotype has more than one count but fewer than ten. This chain joins TRBV19 and TRBJ2-3, with 8 bases identical to TRBD2. The CDR3 extends over 14 amino acids. The ends lost 6 bases at V and 9 bases at J; junction bases unmatched: 11. The germline V gene has CDR1 LNHDA and CDR2 SQIVND (reference sequence). This CDR3 is CASSTGGGSSTQYF. In DNA, the CDR3 is TGTGCCAGTAGCACGGGGGGGGGGTCTTCCACGCAGTATTTT.

The chain is built from TRBV7-9 and TRBJ2-7; the match to TRBD2 covers 12 bases. The CDR3 covers 17 residues. Unmatched junction bases numbered 7, after V lost 4 bases and J lost 0 bases. The germline CDR1 and CDR2 sequences are SEHNR and FQNEAQ (reference sequence). This CDR3 reads CASSSRLAGASSYEQYF. DNA for the CDR3: TGTGCCAGCAGCTCCCGACTAGCGGGAGCCTCCTCCTACGAGCAGTACTTC.

This chain uses TRBV24-1 with TRBJ1-2, with D possibly matching TRBD1 (5 bases). CDR1 is KGHDR, CDR2 SFDVKD, per germline. The CDR3 runs 16 residues. Trimming removed 5 bases from V and 3 bases from J, with 18 bases in between. CDR3 in DNA: TGTGCCACCAGTGTCCCTGCGGGGGAGAGGGACTATGGCTACACCTTC. It encodes CATSVPAGERDYGYTF.

This clonotype showed up many times. J is TRBJ2-1 and V is TRBV12-3 or TRBV12-4, with no clear D. The CDR3 extends over 12 amino acids. Trimming removed 6 bases from V and 4 bases from J, with 7 bases in between. The CDR3 sequence is CASRVGYNEQFF. The CDR3 DNA reads TGTGCCAGCAGGGTGGGTTACAATGAGCAGTTCTTC.

The chain links TRBV15 to TRBJ1-1; 7 positions match TRBD1. The V gene's germline CDR1 is LNHNV and CDR2 YYDKDF (reference sequence). Trimming removed 4 bases from V and 7 bases from J; junction bases left unmatched: 3. The CDR3 contains 12 residues. DNA of the CDR3: TGTGCCACCAGCACCCGGGACAGTGAAGCTTTCTTT. Translated, it gives CATSTRDSEAFF.

The rearrangement uses TRBV20-1 and TRBJ1-2; the match to TRBD1 covers 7 bases. V trimming: 6 bases; J trimming: 2 bases; junction bases outside the gene matches: 6. CDR1 is DFQATT and CDR2 is SNEGSKA in the germline V gene (reference sequence). The CDR3 spans 13 residues. CDR3: CSAKTGLNYGYTF. CDR3 DNA sequence: TGCAGTGCCAAGACAGGGCTCAACTATGGCTACACCTTC.

There are many counts of this clonotype. This rearrangement joins TRBV4-1 to TRBJ2-2; D is undetermined. Trimming pared 1 base from V and 7 bases from J, leaving 10 bases between. The CDR3 is 14 residues long. The V gene's germline CDR1 is MGHRA and CDR2 YSYEKL. CDR3 DNA: TGCGCCAGCAGCCAAGGCCAGTATGACGGGGAGCTGTTTTTT. This codes for CASSQGQYDGELFF.

Worth noting for this clonotype: Lacking the conserved final phenylalanine or tryptophan, this CDR3 likely reflects a read error. No DNA is shown, since the ends of the CDR3 on it are uncertain; the CDR3 is the one TCRdb lists. The chain joins TRBV9 to TRBJ1-6; whether TRBD1, the table's D call, matches the DNA was not checked. Per the germline V gene, CDR1 is SGDLS and CDR2 is YYNGEE. The CDR3 is made up of 10 amino acids, end residues included. CDR3 residues: CASSVTPLSH.

Comments on this clonotype: Because the CDR3's place on the DNA is in doubt, the DNA is left out and the CDR3 is given as listed by TCRdb. The chain recombines TRBV15 with TRBJ2-1; no check of the table's D call, TRBD1, against the DNA was made. Germline-derived CDR1 and CDR2 are LNHNV and YYDKDF (reference sequence). The CDR3 spans 23 amino acids, including both terminal residues. CDR3 in amino acids: CATSYRTELWLHLRFGGVGEQFF.

Written as DNA, the CDR3 is TGCGCCAGCCGTGCCGCGGGCGGGGCCAACGTCCTGACTTTC. Its protein product is CASRAAGGANVLTF. The gene calls are TRBV10-2 and TRBJ2-6; D possibly corresponds to TRBD2 (5 bases). Germline CDR1 is WSHSY and CDR2 is SAAADI. The length of the CDR3 is 14 residues. Trimming took off 8 bases at V and 4 bases at J, with 12 bases between the two ends.

The J gene is TRBJ1-5, the V gene TRBV14; the D gene is possibly TRBD1 (6 bases). The CDR3 loop spans 15 amino acids. Trimming took off 6 bases at V and 2 bases at J, with 14 bases between the two ends. Germline V gives CDR1 SGHDN, CDR2 FVKESK. Here the CDR3 reads CASSIGGMGNQPQHF. CDR3 nucleotide sequence: TGTGCCAGCAGTATCGGGGGCATGGGCAATCAGCCCCAGCATTTT.

The chain carries TRBV7-2 and TRBJ2-7, with 11 nucleotides matching TRBD2. Looked up from germline, CDR1 is SGHTA and CDR2 is FQGNSA. The CDR3 loop spans 16 amino acids. V shed 5 bases and J 2 bases; nucleotides not matched to a gene: 8. CDR3 in DNA: TGTGCCAGCAGCGGAACCGGGACTAGCGGCCCCTACGAGCAGTACTTC. It translates to CASSGTGTSGPYEQYF. Supplemented by reference TRBV7-2 and TRBJ2-7, the full variable domain reads GAGVSQSPSNKVTEKGKDVELRCDPISGHTALYWYRQSLGQGLEFLIYFQGNSAPDKSGLPSDRFSAERTGGSVSTLTIQRTQQEDSAVYLCASSGTGTSGPYEQYFGPGTRLTVT.

The chain has TRBV15 and TRBJ2-3; 8 bases fit TRBD1. With V trimmed by 6 bases and J by 3 bases, 14 bases remained unmatched. This CDR3 region has 17 residues. CDR1 LNHNV and CDR2 YYDKDF come from the germline V gene (reference sequence). The CDR3, as DNA: TGTGCCACCAGTCACTTGGAGCAGGGGGCGAGGACAGATACGCAGTATTTT. It codes for CATSHLEQGARTDTQYF.

In this sample, this clonotype turned up once. The chain links TRBV6-5 to TRBJ1-5, with D tentatively TRBD1 (6 bases). Germline assignment: CDR1 MNHEY and CDR2 SVGAGI. Trimming took off 2 bases at V and 0 bases at J, with 20 bases between the two ends. The CDR3 loop spans 19 amino acids. In nucleotides, the CDR3 is TGTGCCAGCAGTTACGATATCTGGAGGACAGACTATAGCAATCAGCCCCAGCATTTT. Residues: CASSYDIWRTDYSNQPQHF.

The chain links TRBV15 to TRBJ1-2; TRBD1 matches at 8 bases. The CDR3 is 17 amino acids. Germline lookup yields CDR1 LNHNV and CDR2 YYDKDF (reference sequence). The V gene end was trimmed by 0 bases and the J gene end by 0 bases; junction bases not matched to a gene: 6. The CDR3 DNA is TGTGCCACCAGCAGAGATCCGGACAGGGCCACTAACTATGGCTACACCTTC. Translated, it gives CATSRDPDRATNYGYTF.

This clonotype was seen ten or more times. The rearrangement joins TRBV5-1 to TRBJ1-6; unclear D gene. CDR3 length: 13 residues. Trimming shortened V by 4 bases and J by 9 bases, and 11 bases separated the two germline ends. Germline CDR1 and CDR2: SGHRS and YFSETQ. The CDR3 protein is CASSRGSASPLHF. The CDR3 DNA follows: TGCGCCAGCAGCCGAGGGAGCGCTTCACCCCTCCACTTT.

The chain combines TRBV7-2 with TRBJ2-7; D perhaps matches TRBD1 (6 bases). Trimming pared 7 bases from V and 13 bases from J, leaving 17 bases between. The CDR3 has 11 residues. Germline V gene lookup returns CDR1 SGHTA and CDR2 FQGNSA. The CDR3 DNA follows: TGTGCCAGCAACTCCGGGACACAGACATACTTC. Its protein product is CASNSGTQTYF.

A note on this clonotype: Being one base from a much bigger clone, this may be a read error. The chain has TRBV20-1 and TRBJ1-3; 8 bases are shared with TRBD1. The CDR3 consists of 15 residues. Looked up from germline, CDR1 is DFQATT and CDR2 is SNEGSKA (reference sequence). The CDR3 DNA is TGCAGTGCCAGACAGGGGCGCGACTCTGGAAACGCCATATATTTT. Translating it yields CSARQGRDSGNAIYF.

This clonotype was seen ten or more times. The rearrangement joins TRBV5-1 to TRBJ2-5, with D perhaps assigned TRBD1 or TRBD2 (6 bases each). Trimming removed 2 bases from V and 6 bases from J, with 20 bases in between. The CDR3 consists of 16 residues. Germline values: CDR1 SGHRS, CDR2 YFSETQ. CDR3 sequence: CASSFPGGRGQKTQYF. The CDR3 nucleotides read TGCGCCAGCAGCTTCCCCGGGGGCAGGGGCCAGAAGACCCAGTACTTC.

This clonotype was seen just once. V usage is TRBV7-2 and J usage is TRBJ2-7, with 14 nucleotides matching TRBD2. There are 16 residues in the CDR3. After removal of 4 bases from V and 5 bases from J, the junction contained 7 bases not matched to a gene. CDR1 is SGHTA and CDR2 is FQGNSA in the germline V gene. CDR3 in amino acids: CASSWGLAGVIHEQYF. Written as DNA, the CDR3 is TGTGCCAGCAGCTGGGGACTAGCGGGAGTAATCCACGAGCAGTACTTC.

This clonotype qualifies as medium-sized (0.01 to 0.1%). The gene calls are TRBV20-1 and TRBJ2-7; the match to TRBD2 covers 8 bases. The CDR3 runs to 14 residues. Germline CDR1 reads DFQATT; CDR2 reads SNEGSKA (reference sequence). The junction had 11 bases not matched to a gene; V was cut back by 5 bases and J by 5 bases. The CDR3 spells CSAPGGTSNHEQYF. CDR3 nucleotide sequence: TGCAGTGCTCCCGGTGGGACTAGTAACCACGAGCAGTACTTC.

The chain is built from TRBV12-3 or TRBV12-4 and TRBJ2-5, with 14 positions matching TRBD2. The CDR3 loop spans 19 amino acids. Germline trimming cut 5 bases from V and 5 bases from J; bases unmatched to any gene: 16. The CDR3 loop is CASSTISGTSGSLWETQYF. The CDR3 region has the DNA TGTGCCAGCAGTACGATATCCGGGACTAGCGGGAGTCTATGGGAGACCCAGTACTTC.

This clonotype was observed a handful of times. The V and J genes are TRBV7-9 and TRBJ1-3; tentatively, D is TRBD1 (5 bases). Germline CDR1 SEHNR, CDR2 FQNEAQ (reference sequence). This CDR3 has 12 amino acids. Trimming cost V 2 bases and J 9 bases, with 8 bases left between them. The CDR3 DNA sequence: TGTGCCAGCAGCTTACAGGGCACCACCATATATTTT. Residues: CASSLQGTTIYF.

The genes are TRBV14 and TRBJ2-7, with 9 bases aligning to TRBD2. The DNA end lines up better with TRBJ2-1; the J call may be wrong. CDR3 length: 17 amino acids. Germline values: CDR1 SGHDN, CDR2 FVKESK. CDR3 sequence reads: CASSQAFVAGARHEQFF. CDR3 DNA: TGTGCCAGCAGCCAAGCGTTCGTAGCGGGGGCTCGCCATGAGCAGTTCTTC.

In regard to this clonotype: One junction end disagrees with the germline gene, perhaps due to a read error. The rearrangement joins TRBV7-8 to TRBJ2-7; the D gene could be TRBD1 or TRBD2 (5 bases each). The germline V gene has CDR1 SGHVS and CDR2 FQNEAQ. CDR3 length: 12 amino acids. The CDR3 DNA reads as TGTGCCAGCAGCCAGACAGACTACGAGCAGCACTTC. Its translation is CASSQTDYEQHF.

This clonotype came up a few times. The chain joins TRBV4-1 to TRBJ2-2; a possible D gene is TRBD2 (6 bases). The CDR3 runs 15 residues. The V and J ends lost 1 base and 8 bases respectively, with 14 bases between them. Per germline, CDR1 MGHRA and CDR2 YSYEKL. CDR3 nucleotides: TGCGCCAGCAGCCAAGTGTGGAGGGACTCTGGGGAGCTGTTTTTT. It yields the protein CASSQVWRDSGELFF.

The rearrangement links TRBV20-1 to TRBJ1-4, with D uncertain. Germline V gene lookup returns CDR1 DFQATT and CDR2 SNEGSKA (reference sequence). This CDR3 is built from 14 residues. V was cut by 3 bases and J by 0 bases, with 8 bases left in between. The CDR3 spells CSASISTTNEKLFF. The CDR3 region has the DNA TGCAGTGCTAGTATATCCACAACTAATGAAAAACTGTTTTTT.

This clonotype was counted at least ten times. This chain links TRBV6-1 with TRBJ2-7, with 9 bases lining up with TRBD2. With 3 bases clipped from V and 2 bases from J, the junction kept 14 bases outside the gene matches. The CDR3 contains 18 residues. In germline, CDR1 is MNHNS, CDR2 SASEGT. CDR3 DNA: TGTGCCAGCAGTGATGCTAGCGGGATGTTCGCCCCCACCTACGAGCAGTACTTC. It specifies CASSDASGMFAPTYEQYF.

Of note for this clonotype: It is unclear where the CDR3 begins or ends on the DNA, so no DNA is shown, and the CDR3 is as TCRdb lists it. The rearrangement uses TRBV5-1 and TRBJ2-5; the table's TRBD1 call for D was not verified on the DNA. Germline loops: CDR1 SGHRS, CDR2 YFSETQ. The CDR3 sequence runs 22 residues, both termini included. The CDR3 sequence: CASSRRHMVRGEQFFGPGTQYF.